The 22 T cell receptor beta chains below all came from one sample that was sequenced in a study of T cell clonality in common variable immunodeficiency. TCRdb keeps only in-frame clones here, not all; method: immunoSEQ multiplex PCR. Recorded here are roughly 79,000 clones, none singletons. The specimen was peripheral blood mononuclear cells. The receptors stem from a person between 18 and 75 years old in good health.

This clone was recorded many times. The read terminates 3 residues ahead of where the CDR3 ends, so the germline J gene completes it. V is TRBV7-9 and J is TRBJ2-7; 7 bases agree with TRBD1. The CDR3 is 14 residues long. With V trimmed by 5 bases and J by 2 bases, 6 bases remained unmatched. CDR1 is SEHNR, CDR2 FQNEAQ, per germline (reference sequence). The sequenced part of the CDR3 DNA is TGTGCCAGCAGCCTAGTAACAGGGGCCTACGAG. Its translation is CASSLVTGAYE. The entire CDR3 sequence reads CASSLVTGAYEQYF.

This clone was seen repeatedly, ten times or more. The read stops 3 residues short of the end of the CDR3; the missing end is completed from the germline J gene. The chain is built from TRBV19 and TRBJ1-4; 7 bases match TRBD1. Trimming at V came to 9 bases and at J to 8 bases, leaving 12 bases not matched to a gene. CDR1 is LNHDA and CDR2 is SQIVND in the germline V gene (reference sequence). This CDR3 contains 14 residues. The CDR3: CASSTGTAQEKLFF. The covered CDR3 bases are TGTGCCAGCTCGACCGGGACAGCGCAGGAAAAA. The complete variable domain, with remaining parts taken from reference TRBV19 and TRBJ1-4, reads DGGITQSPKYLFRKEGQNVTLSCEQNLNHDAMYWYRQDPGQGLRLIYYSQIVNDFQKGDIAEGYSVSREKKESFPLTVTSAQKNPTAFYLCASSTGTAQEKLFFGSGTQLSVL.

This clone was recorded many times. The CDR3 reads CASSFTGGLVQETQYF. CDR3 DNA (partial): TGTGCCAGCAGCTTTACAGGGGGCCTGGTCCAAGAGACC. The chain links TRBV13 to TRBJ2-5; 9 bases are shared with TRBD1. Read sequence stops 3 residues before the CDR3 end, and the germline J gene provides the missing end. Germline CDR1 is PRHDT and CDR2 is FYEKMQ (reference sequence). The CDR3 contains 16 residues. The ends lost 3 bases at V and 1 base at J; junction bases unmatched: 6.

In this sample, this clone turned up many times. The CDR3 loop is CAWNSGLAGDTDTQYF. The DNA read from the CDR3 is TGTGCCTGGAACTCCGGGCTAGCGGGGGACACAGATACG. The genes are TRBV30 and TRBJ2-3, with TRBD2 identical over 10 bases. The read halts 3 residues ahead of the CDR3 end, with the missing end drawn from the germline J gene. The CDR3 sequence is 16 residues long. V gave up 4 bases and J gave up 2 bases; unmatched junction bases: 9. CDR1 and CDR2 from the germline V gene are GTSNPN and SVGIG (reference sequence).

This clone was detected many times. The read comes to an end 3 residues before the CDR3 does, leaving the germline J gene to fill in the end. The chain links TRBV5-1 to TRBJ2-2; 12 nucleotides align to TRBD2. The CDR3 contains 16 residues. The germline V gene has CDR1 SGHRS and CDR2 YFSETQ. Germline trimming cut 0 bases from V and 6 bases from J; bases unmatched to any gene: 3. This CDR3 is CASSLGLAGVPGELFF. CDR3 bases read: TGCGCCAGCAGCTTGGGACTAGCGGGGGTCCCCGGGGAG.

In this sample, this clone turned up many times. The read terminates 3 residues ahead of where the CDR3 ends, so the germline J gene completes it. The gene calls are TRBV18 and TRBJ1-5; D perhaps matches TRBD1 (5 bases). From germline, CDR1 is KGHSH and CDR2 LQKENI. V dropped 0 bases and J dropped 0 bases, with 24 bases sitting between them. The length of the CDR3 is 21 residues. Incomplete CDR3 DNA: TGTGCCAGCTCACCACCGAACGCGCAATTGGGGGGGGGTTATAGCAATCAGCCC. It codes for CASSPPNAQLGGGYSNQP. The complete CDR3 protein is CASSPPNAQLGGGYSNQPQHF.

This clone showed up many times. CDR3 sequence reads: CASSLGSGQGAFF. Partial CDR3 DNA: TGCGCCAGCAGCTTGGGTTCGGGACAGGGT. The chain combines TRBV5-1 with TRBJ1-1; 9 positions agree with TRBD1. The read ends 3 residues early relative to the CDR3; the germline J gene fills the gap. The CDR3 consists of 13 residues. CDR1 is SGHRS and CDR2 is YFSETQ in the germline V gene.

The sample holds many counts of this clone. The missing CDR3 end, 3 residues past where the read stops, is filled in from the germline J gene. This chain links TRBV6-2 or TRBV6-3 with TRBJ2-3; D gene unclear. This CDR3 comprises 17 residues. The V end lost 2 bases, the J end lost 0 bases, and 15 bases lay between the germline ends. Germline V gene data show CDR1 as MNHEY and CDR2 as SVGEGT. The covered CDR3 bases are TGTGCCAGCAGTTACCAAATCACAGCAAGTAGCACAGATACG. This sequence encodes CASSYQITASSTDT. The complete CDR3 sequence is CASSYQITASSTDTQYF.

This clone was observed at least ten times. The missing CDR3 end, 3 residues past where the read stops, is filled in from the germline J gene. This chain uses TRBV4-1 with TRBJ2-3; the D gene is possibly TRBD2 (7 bases). CDR3 length: 16 amino acids. V dropped 0 bases and J dropped 6 bases, with 16 bases sitting between them. Germline V gene lookup returns CDR1 MGHRA and CDR2 YSYEKL. CDR3 DNA, as far as it was read: TGCGCCAGCAGCCAAGATCCTCGAGGGGGGGCGGATACG. Protein sequence: CASSQDPRGGADT. The complete CDR3 reads CASSQDPRGGADTQYF.

Ten or more counts support this clone. The sequence runs out 3 residues before the end of the CDR3; the remainder is reconstructed from the germline J gene. V and J are TRBV7-8 and TRBJ2-3; tentatively, D is TRBD1 (5 bases). V lost 1 base and J lost 1, with 9 bases in between. This CDR3 comprises 15 residues. Per the germline V gene, CDR1 is SGHVS and CDR2 is FQNEAQ. CDR3 amino acids: CASSLVGAGTDTQYF. The CDR3 DNA, read in part, is TGTGCCAGCAGCTTAGTAGGGGCAGGCACAGATACG.

This clone occurred many times. The CDR3 end is not reached by the read, which stops 3 residues before it; the germline J gene fills it in. The J gene is TRBJ2-3, the V gene TRBV7-8, with 9 bases identical to TRBD2. Germline CDR1 is SGHVS and CDR2 is FQNEAQ. The CDR3 covers 16 residues. The J segment lost 2 bases and the V segment lost 3 bases, leaving 6 bases of the junction unmatched. The CDR3 region is CASSLTLAGFTDTQYF. The covered CDR3 bases are TGTGCCAGCAGCTTGACGCTAGCGGGGTTCACAGATACG.

This clone was recorded at least ten times. The sequence runs out 3 residues before the end of the CDR3; the remainder is reconstructed from the germline J gene. The V call is TRBV7-3, the J call TRBJ2-1, with 9 bases identical to TRBD2. The CDR3 extends over 15 amino acids. Unmatched junction bases numbered 5, after V lost 0 bases and J lost 8 bases. Germline V gene lookup returns CDR1 SGHTA and CDR2 FQGTGA. Partial CDR3 DNA: TGTGCCAGCAGCTTAACAGCGGGAGGTAGCTATGAG. Translation: CASSLTAGGSYE. The complete CDR3 protein is CASSLTAGGSYEQFF.

This clone has a count of ten or more. The missing CDR3 end, 3 residues past where the read stops, is filled in from the germline J gene. The chain joins TRBV19 to TRBJ2-5; possible D gene TRBD2, 5 bases. The germline V gene has CDR1 LNHDA and CDR2 SQIVND (reference sequence). This CDR3 comprises 15 residues. Trimming removed 1 base at V and 5 bases at J, with 14 bases between. CDR3 sequence: CASSIGRVTGETQYF. CDR3 bases read: TGTGCCAGTAGTATAGGACGGGTCACGGGGGAGACC.

This clone was found many times. The read gets to within 3 residues of the CDR3 end, and the germline J gene fills in the rest. The J gene is TRBJ2-3, the V gene TRBV20-1, with 8 bases aligning to TRBD1. Losses at the gene ends were 3 bases for V and 3 bases for J; bases not matched to a gene: 5. In germline, CDR1 is DFQATT, CDR2 SNEGSKA (reference sequence). The CDR3 loop spans 14 amino acids. The chain's CDR3 is CSARTGDGTDTQYF. CDR3 DNA, as far as it was read: TGCAGTGCTAGGACAGGGGACGGTACAGATACG.

This clone was observed many times. The read stops 3 residues short of the end of the CDR3; the missing end is completed from the germline J gene. This chain joins TRBV5-1 and TRBJ1-4; unclear D gene. Germline V lookup: CDR1 SGHRS, CDR2 YFSETQ. This CDR3 contains 13 residues. The V and J ends lost 5 bases and 0 bases respectively, with 5 bases between them. CDR3 DNA, as far as it was read: TGCGCCAGCAGATCCACAACTAATGAAAAA. This codes for CASRSTTNEK. The full CDR3 is CASRSTTNEKLFF.

This clone appeared many times. The missing CDR3 end, 3 residues past where the read stops, is filled in from the germline J gene. The chain links TRBV6-2 or TRBV6-3 to TRBJ2-5; D might be TRBD2 (5 bases). CDR3 length equals 15 residues. The germline V gene has CDR1 MNHEY and CDR2 SVGEGT. The V gene lost 5 bases and the J gene lost 5 bases, with 18 bases spanning the gap. Here the CDR3 reads CASSRSETRAETQYF. The sequenced CDR3 bases are TGTGCCAGCAGTAGATCAGAAACTAGGGCGGAGACC.

In this sample, this clone turned up many times. The read halts 3 residues ahead of the CDR3 end, with the missing end drawn from the germline J gene. The chain combines TRBV6-4 with TRBJ1-5, with D perhaps TRBD1 (5 bases). This CDR3 region has 13 residues. Trimming took 5 bases from V and 3 from J, leaving 8 bases between them. Per the germline V gene, CDR1 is MRHNA and CDR2 is SNTAGT. The covered CDR3 bases are TGTGCCAGCAGTACGGACACCAATCAGCCC. This codes for CASSTDTNQP. In full, the CDR3 reads CASSTDTNQPQHF.

In its sample, this clone was seen many times. The CDR3 goes on 3 residues after the read ends, and that part is filled in from the germline J gene. The gene calls are TRBV20-1 and TRBJ2-7; maybe TRBD1 (5 bases). Germline V lookup: CDR1 DFQATT, CDR2 SNEGSKA (reference sequence). The CDR3 spans 14 residues. The V and J ends lost 0 bases and 3 bases respectively, with 12 bases between them. The CDR3 reads CSARDARVFYEQYF. Incomplete CDR3 DNA: TGCAGTGCTAGAGATGCCAGGGTGTTCTACGAG.

This clone was seen a few times. Partial CDR3 DNA: TGTGCCTGGAGTCCCCCTGCGGGTCTAGGGTTATACGAG. It translates to CAWSPPAGLGLYE. The whole CDR3 region reads CAWSPPAGLGLYEQYF. This sequence joins TRBV30 and TRBJ2-7, with D tentatively TRBD2 (5 bases). The read halts 3 residues ahead of the CDR3 end, with the missing end drawn from the germline J gene. This CDR3 is built from 16 residues. The V gene's germline CDR1 is GTSNPN and CDR2 SVGIG (reference sequence). V was pared by 2 bases and J by 4 bases, with 21 bases between.

A note on this clone: The read ends 3 residues early relative to the CDR3; the germline J gene fills the gap. The chain uses TRBV19 and TRBJ1-5; D ambiguous. Trimming took off 6 bases at V and 1 base at J, with 13 bases between the two ends. This CDR3 comprises 15 residues. The germline V gene encodes CDR1 LNHDA and CDR2 SQIVND (reference sequence). CDR3 DNA (partial): TGTGCCAGTAGCTTCGCTACGCGGAGCAATCAGCCC. Translated, it gives CASSFATRSNQP. Given in full, the CDR3 is CASSFATRSNQPQHF.

Many counts were recorded for this clone. The read ends 3 residues early relative to the CDR3; the germline J gene fills the gap. The chain uses TRBV19 and TRBJ2-5, with TRBD2 identical over 9 bases. Germline V CDR1 and CDR2: LNHDA, SQIVND (reference sequence). This CDR3 spans 13 amino acids. Germline trimming cut 9 bases from V and 4 bases from J; bases unmatched to any gene: 6. The CDR3 DNA, read in part, is TGTGCCAGCCGGGCTAGCGGGATAGAGACC. Translation gives CASRASGIET. The whole CDR3 protein is CASRASGIETQYF.

This clone has at least ten counts. The DNA ends 3 residues before the CDR3 does, and the rest of the CDR3 is filled in from the germline J gene. The V and J genes are TRBV28 and TRBJ2-7; D call uncertain. Deletions cut 8 bases from V and 3 bases from J, with 8 bases between. The CDR3 is made up of 11 amino acids. Looked up from germline, CDR1 is MDHEN and CDR2 is SYDVKM. CDR3 residues: CASETLYEQYF. CDR3 DNA (partial): TGTGCCAGCGAAACTCTCTACGAG.